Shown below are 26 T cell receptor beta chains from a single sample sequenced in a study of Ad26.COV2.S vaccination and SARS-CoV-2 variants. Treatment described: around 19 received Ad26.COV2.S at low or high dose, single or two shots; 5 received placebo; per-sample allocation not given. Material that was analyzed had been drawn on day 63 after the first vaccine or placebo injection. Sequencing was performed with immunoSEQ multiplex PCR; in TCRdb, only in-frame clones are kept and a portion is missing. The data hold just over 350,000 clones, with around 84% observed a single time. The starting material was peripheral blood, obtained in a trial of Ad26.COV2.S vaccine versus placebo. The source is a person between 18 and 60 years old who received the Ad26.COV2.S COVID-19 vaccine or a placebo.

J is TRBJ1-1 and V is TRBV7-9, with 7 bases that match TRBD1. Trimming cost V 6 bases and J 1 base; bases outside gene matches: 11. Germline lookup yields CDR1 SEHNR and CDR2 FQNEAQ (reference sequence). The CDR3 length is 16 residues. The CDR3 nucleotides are TGTGCCAGCAGAGGGGACAGCCTTGGGCGGAACACTGAAGCTTTCTTT. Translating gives CASRGDSLGRNTEAFF.

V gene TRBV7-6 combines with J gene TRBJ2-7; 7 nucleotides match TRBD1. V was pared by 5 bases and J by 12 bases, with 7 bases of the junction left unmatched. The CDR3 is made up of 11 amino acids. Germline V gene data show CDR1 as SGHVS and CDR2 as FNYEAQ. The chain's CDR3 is CASSADRAGYF. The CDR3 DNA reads TGTGCCAGCAGCGCCGACAGGGCGGGGTACTTC. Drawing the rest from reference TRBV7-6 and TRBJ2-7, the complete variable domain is GAGVSQSPRYKVTKRGQDVALRCDPISGHVSLYWYRQALGQGPEFLTYFNYEAQQDKSGLPNDRFSAERPEGSISTLTIQRTEQRDSAMYRCASSADRAGYFGPGTRLTVT.

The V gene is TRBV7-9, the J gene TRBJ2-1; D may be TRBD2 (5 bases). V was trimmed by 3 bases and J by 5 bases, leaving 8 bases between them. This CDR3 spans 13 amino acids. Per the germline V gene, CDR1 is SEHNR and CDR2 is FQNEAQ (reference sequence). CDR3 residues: CASSFPGDNEQFF. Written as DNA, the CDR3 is TGTGCCAGCAGCTTTCCCGGGGACAATGAGCAGTTCTTC.

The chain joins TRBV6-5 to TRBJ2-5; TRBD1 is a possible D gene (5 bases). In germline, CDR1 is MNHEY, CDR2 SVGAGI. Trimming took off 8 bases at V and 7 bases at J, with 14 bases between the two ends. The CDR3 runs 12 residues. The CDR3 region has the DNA TGTGCCAGCGGCAGGGCCCACGGGACCCAGTACTTC. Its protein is CASGRAHGTQYF.

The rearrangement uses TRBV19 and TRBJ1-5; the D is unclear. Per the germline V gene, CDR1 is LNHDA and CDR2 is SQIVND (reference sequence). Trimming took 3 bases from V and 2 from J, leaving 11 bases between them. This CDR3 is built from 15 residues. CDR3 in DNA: TGTGCCAGTAGTATGGGTCCAGGAGGCAATCAGCCCCAGCATTTT. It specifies CASSMGPGGNQPQHF.

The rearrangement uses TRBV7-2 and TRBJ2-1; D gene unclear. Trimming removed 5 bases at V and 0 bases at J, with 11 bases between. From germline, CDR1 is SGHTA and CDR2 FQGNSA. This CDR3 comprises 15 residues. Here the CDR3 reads CASSQTGDSYNEQFF. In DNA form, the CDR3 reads TGTGCCAGCAGCCAGACGGGCGACTCCTACAATGAGCAGTTCTTC.

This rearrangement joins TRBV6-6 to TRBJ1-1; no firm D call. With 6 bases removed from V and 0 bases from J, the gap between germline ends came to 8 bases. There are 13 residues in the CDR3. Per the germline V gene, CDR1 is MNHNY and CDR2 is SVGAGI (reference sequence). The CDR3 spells CASRTHMNTEAFF. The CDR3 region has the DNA TGTGCCAGCAGAACACACATGAACACTGAAGCTTTCTTT.

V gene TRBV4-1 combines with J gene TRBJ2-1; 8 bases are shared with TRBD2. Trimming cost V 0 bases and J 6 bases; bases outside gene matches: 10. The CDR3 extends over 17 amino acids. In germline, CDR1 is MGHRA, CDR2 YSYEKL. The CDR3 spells CASSQDPSREGGNEQFF. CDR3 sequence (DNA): TGCGCCAGCAGCCAAGACCCCTCCCGGGAGGGGGGCAATGAGCAGTTCTTC.

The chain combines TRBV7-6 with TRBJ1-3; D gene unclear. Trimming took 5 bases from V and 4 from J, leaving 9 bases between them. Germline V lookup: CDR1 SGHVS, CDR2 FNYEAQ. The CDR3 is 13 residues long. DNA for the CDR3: TGTGCCAGCAGCCCCCAGTTAGGAAACACCATATATTTT. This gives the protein CASSPQLGNTIYF.

CDR3: CASSPRTSNEQFF. CDR3 DNA sequence: TGTGCCAGCAGCCCCCGGACTAGCAATGAGCAGTTCTTC. The chain recombines TRBV7-7 with TRBJ2-1, with 7 bases matching TRBD2. The CDR3 sequence is 13 residues long. Losses at the gene ends were 5 bases for V and 6 bases for J; bases not matched to a gene: 4. Germline V gene data show CDR1 as SSHAT and CDR2 as FNYEAQ (reference sequence).

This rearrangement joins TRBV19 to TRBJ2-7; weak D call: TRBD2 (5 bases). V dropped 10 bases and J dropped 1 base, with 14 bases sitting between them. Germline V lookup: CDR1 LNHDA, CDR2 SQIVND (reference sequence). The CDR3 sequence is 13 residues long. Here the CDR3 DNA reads TGTGCCACCGCGCGGACTGCATCCTACGAGCAGTACTTC. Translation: CATARTASYEQYF.

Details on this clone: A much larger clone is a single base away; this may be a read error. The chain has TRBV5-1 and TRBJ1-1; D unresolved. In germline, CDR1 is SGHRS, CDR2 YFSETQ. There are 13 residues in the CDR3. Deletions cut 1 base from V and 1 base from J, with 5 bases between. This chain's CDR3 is CASSLRENTEAFF. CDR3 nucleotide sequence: TGCGCCAGCAGCTTGAGGGAGAACACTGAAGCTTTCTTT.

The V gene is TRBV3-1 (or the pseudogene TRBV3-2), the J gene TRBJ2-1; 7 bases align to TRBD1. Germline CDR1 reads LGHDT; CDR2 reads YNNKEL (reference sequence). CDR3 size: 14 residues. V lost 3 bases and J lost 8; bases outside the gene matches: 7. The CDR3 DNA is TGTGCCAGCAGCCAGCTAGGGGGCAACTATGAGCAGTTCTTC. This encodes CASSQLGGNYEQFF.

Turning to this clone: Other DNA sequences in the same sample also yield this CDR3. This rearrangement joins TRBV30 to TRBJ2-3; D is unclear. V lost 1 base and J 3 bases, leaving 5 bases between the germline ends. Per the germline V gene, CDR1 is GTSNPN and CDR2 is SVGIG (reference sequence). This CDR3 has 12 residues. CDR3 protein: CAWSAGTDTQYF. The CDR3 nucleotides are TGTGCCTGGAGTGCTGGGACAGATACGCAGTATTTT. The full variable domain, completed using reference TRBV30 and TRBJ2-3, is SQTIHQWPATLVQPVGSPLSLECTVEGTSNPNLYWYRQAAGRGLQLLFYSVGIGQISSEVPQNLSASRPQDRQFILSSKKLLLSDSGFYLCAWSAGTDTQYFGPGTRLTVL.

The DNA of the CDR3 is TGTGCCAGCAGCTTAGGGGACGCGTCCCCATACGAGCAGTACTTC. Residues: CASSLGDASPYEQYF. The chain has TRBV7-2 and TRBJ2-7; the D gene could be TRBD1 or TRBD2 (5 bases each). There are 15 residues in the CDR3. Trimming left V 1 base short and J 4 bases short, with 14 bases between. Germline CDR1 reads SGHTA; CDR2 reads FQGNSA.

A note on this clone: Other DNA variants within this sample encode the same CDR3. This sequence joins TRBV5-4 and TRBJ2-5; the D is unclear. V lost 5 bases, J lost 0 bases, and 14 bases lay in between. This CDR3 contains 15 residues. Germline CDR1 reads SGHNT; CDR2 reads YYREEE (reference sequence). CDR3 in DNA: TGTGCCAGCAGTCTCATGGGTCGGGACCAAGAGACCCAGTACTTC. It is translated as CASSLMGRDQETQYF.

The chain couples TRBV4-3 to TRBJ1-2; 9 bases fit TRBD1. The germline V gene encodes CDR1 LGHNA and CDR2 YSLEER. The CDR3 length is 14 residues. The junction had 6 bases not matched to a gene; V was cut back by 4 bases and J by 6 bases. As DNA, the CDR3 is TGCGCCAGCAGCCGAACAGGGGGCGTCGATGGCTACACCTTC. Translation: CASSRTGGVDGYTF.

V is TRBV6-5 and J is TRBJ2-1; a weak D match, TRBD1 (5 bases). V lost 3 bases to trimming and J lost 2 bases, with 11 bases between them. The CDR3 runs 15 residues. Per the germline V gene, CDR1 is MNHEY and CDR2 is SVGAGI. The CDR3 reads CASSYDQGAYNEQFF. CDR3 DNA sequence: TGTGCCAGCAGTTATGATCAGGGCGCCTACAATGAGCAGTTCTTC.

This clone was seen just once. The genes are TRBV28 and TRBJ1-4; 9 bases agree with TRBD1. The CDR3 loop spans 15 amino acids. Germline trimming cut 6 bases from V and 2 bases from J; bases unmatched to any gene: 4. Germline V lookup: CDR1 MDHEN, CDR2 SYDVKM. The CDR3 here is CASSLQGATNEKLFF. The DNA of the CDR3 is TGTGCCAGCAGCCTACAGGGGGCGACTAATGAAAAACTGTTTTTT.

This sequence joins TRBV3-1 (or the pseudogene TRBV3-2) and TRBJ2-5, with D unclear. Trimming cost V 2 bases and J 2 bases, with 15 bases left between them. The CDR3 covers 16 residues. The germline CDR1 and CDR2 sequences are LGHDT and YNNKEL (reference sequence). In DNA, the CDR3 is TGTGCCAGCAGCCAACCGAGATTAGCCGGACAAGAGACCCAGTACTTC. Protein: CASSQPRLAGQETQYF.

CDR3 amino acids: CASSAADWPREQFF. The CDR3, as DNA: TGTGCCAGCTCTGCCGCCGACTGGCCACGAGAGCAGTTCTTC. This chain joins TRBV25-1 and TRBJ2-1, with D uncertain. Between the trimmed V and J ends, which lost 8 bases and 10 bases, there was a span of 21 bases. This CDR3 has 14 residues. In germline, CDR1 is MGHDK, CDR2 SYGVNS. Filled out from reference TRBV25-1 and TRBJ2-1, the complete variable domain reads EADIYQTPRYLVIGTGKKITLECSQTMGHDKMYWYQQDPGMELHLIHYSYGVNSTEKGDLSSESTVSRIRTEHFPLTLESARPSHTSQYLCASSAADWPREQFFGPGTRLTVL.

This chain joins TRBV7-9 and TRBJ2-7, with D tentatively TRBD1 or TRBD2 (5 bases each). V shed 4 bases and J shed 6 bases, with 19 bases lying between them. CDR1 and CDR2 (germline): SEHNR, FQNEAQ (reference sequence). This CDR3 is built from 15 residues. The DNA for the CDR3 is TGTGCCAGCAGCTCGCCCTCGGTCTCTGGGGGCGAGCAGTACTTC. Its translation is CASSSPSVSGGEQYF.

The DNA for the CDR3 is TGCAGTGCTAGAAATTACAATGAGCAGTTCTTC. Amino acid sequence: CSARNYNEQFF. The V call is TRBV20-1, the J call TRBJ2-1; D is unresolved. The germline V gene encodes CDR1 DFQATT and CDR2 SNEGSKA (reference sequence). Trimming cost V 2 bases and J 4 bases, with 3 bases left between them. This CDR3 is 11 amino acids long.

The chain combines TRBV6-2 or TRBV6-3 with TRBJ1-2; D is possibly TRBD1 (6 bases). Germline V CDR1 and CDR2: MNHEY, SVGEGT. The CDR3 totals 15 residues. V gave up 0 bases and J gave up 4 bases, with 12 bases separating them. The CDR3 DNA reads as TGTGCCAGCAGTTACTCCAACAGGGTAGTCTATGGCTACACCTTC. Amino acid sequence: CASSYSNRVVYGYTF.

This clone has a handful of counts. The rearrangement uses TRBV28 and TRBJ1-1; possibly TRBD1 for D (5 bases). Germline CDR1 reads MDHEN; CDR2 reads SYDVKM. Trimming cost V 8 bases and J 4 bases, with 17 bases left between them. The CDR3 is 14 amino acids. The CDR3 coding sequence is TGTGCCAGCGGACGGAGGGGAGGGAGCACTGAAGCTTTCTTT. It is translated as CASGRRGGSTEAFF.

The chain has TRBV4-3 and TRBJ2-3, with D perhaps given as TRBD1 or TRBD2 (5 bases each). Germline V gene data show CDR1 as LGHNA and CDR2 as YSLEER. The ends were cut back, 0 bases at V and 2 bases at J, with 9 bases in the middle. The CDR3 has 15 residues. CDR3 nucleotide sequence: TGCGCCAGCAGCCAAGAAGCCGGGACCACAGATACGCAGTATTTT. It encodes CASSQEAGTTDTQYF.